This is a list of T cell receptor beta chains from one sample in a study of beta chain features in type 1 diabetes. The table came from immunoSEQ multiplex PCR; TCRdb's copy has only in-frame clones and leaves some out. The table has 25,000 to 35,000 clones, roughly two thirds seen once. The sample comprised Tregs from blood. These TCRs come from a woman aged 25 to 39 with type 1 diabetes. Each CDR3 is given with its conserved first and last residue. A D gene is named only where the DNA matches it firmly. Part of the rows lack a size; the others show once, few, many or a class for expanded clones.

clone_size	d_call	v_call	j_call	cdr3_aa	cdr3_nt
NA	TRBD2	TRBV28	TRBJ2-2	CASSPPGGRSGELFF	TGTGCCAGCAGTCCCCCGGGGGGAAGATCCGGGGAGCTGTTTTTT
NA	TRBD1	TRBV7-9	TRBJ1-1	CASNGQGATGTEAFF	TGTGCCAGCAACGGACAGGGGGCAACTGGCACTGAAGCTTTCTTT
NA	NA	TRBV27	TRBJ2-7	CASRSNRVLRYEQYF	TGTGCCAGCAGATCAAACAGGGTCCTTCGCTACGAGCAGTACTTC
NA	NA	TRBV20-1	TRBJ2-5	CSAFKETQYF	TGCAGTGCTTTTAAAGAGACCCAGTACTTC
NA	TRBD2	TRBV10-3	TRBJ2-5	CAISLTSGRRETQYF	TGTGCCATCAGCCTGACTAGCGGGAGGCGGGAGACCCAGTACTTC
NA	NA	TRBV2	TRBJ1-5	CASSVEDDSNQPQHF	TGTGCCAGCAGTGTCGAGGATGATAGCAATCAGCCCCAGCATTTT
few	NA	TRBV6-5	TRBJ2-3	CASSGASTDTQYF	TGTGCCAGTAGCGGAGCTAGCACAGATACGCAGTATTTT
few	TRBD1	TRBV5-1	TRBJ2-5	CASSVGQQKETQYF	TGCGCCAGCAGCGTGGGACAGCAAAAGGAGACCCAGTACTTC
NA	NA	TRBV5-1	TRBJ2-1	CASSQWGGSYNEQFF	TGCGCCAGCAGCCAATGGGGAGGATCCTACAATGAGCAGTTCTTC
NA	NA	TRBV6-5	TRBJ1-5	CASSYSNAGRPQHF	TGTGCCAGCAGTTACTCGAACGCGGGACGGCCCCAGCATTTT
NA	NA	TRBV5-1	TRBJ2-2	CASSSILPNTGELFF	TGCGCCAGCAGCTCTATCCTTCCGAACACCGGGGAGCTGTTTTTT
NA	NA	TRBV28	TRBJ1-1	CASSRLGTDTEAFF	TGTGCCAGCAGTCGACTCGGGACTGACACTGAAGCTTTCTTT
NA	TRBD2	TRBV30	TRBJ2-1	CACQVGTSGFYNEQFF	TGTGCCTGCCAAGTGGGAACTAGCGGTTTCTACAATGAGCAGTTCTTC
few	NA	TRBV10-3	TRBJ1-5	CAISEGEQPQHF	TGTGCCATCAGTGAGGGAGAGCAGCCCCAGCATTTT
NA	TRBD2	TRBV6-4	TRBJ2-1	CASSTVNLAGGEQFF	TGTGCCAGCAGTACAGTAAACCTAGCGGGAGGTGAGCAGTTCTTC
NA	TRBD2	TRBV7-8	TRBJ2-7	CASSILAESSYEQYF	TGTGCCAGCAGCATACTAGCGGAAAGCTCCTACGAGCAGTACTTC
NA	NA	TRBV27	TRBJ2-1	CASSLNYNEQFF	TGTGCCAGCAGTCTAAACTACAATGAGCAGTTCTTC
few	TRBD1	TRBV10-3	TRBJ2-3	CATALGQEADTQYF	TGTGCCACCGCCCTTGGACAGGAGGCAGATACGCAGTATTTT
NA	NA	TRBV28	TRBJ2-3	CASSFSAGILDTQYF	TGTGCCAGCAGTTTTTCGGCCGGGATTCTGGATACGCAGTATTTT
once	TRBD2	TRBV30	TRBJ2-1	CAWSVVAGGSSGQFF	TGTGCCTGGAGTGTAGTAGCGGGAGGGAGTAGCGGGCAGTTCTTC
NA	TRBD1	TRBV7-3	TRBJ1-6	CASSLTGQGGSPLHF	TGTGCCAGCAGCTTAACGGGACAGGGGGGTTCACCTCTCCACTTT
NA	TRBD2	TRBV10-1	TRBJ2-1	CASSESREGLFF	TGCGCCAGCAGTGAGTCGAGGGAGGGCCTGTTCTTC
NA	TRBD2	TRBV7-3	TRBJ2-7	CASSPGTSGSEQYF	TGTGCCAGCAGCCCCGGGACTAGCGGGAGCGAGCAGTACTTC
few	TRBD1	TRBV27	TRBJ1-2	CASRYSGTEYGYTF	TGTGCCAGCCGCTACTCCGGGACAGAATATGGCTACACCTTC